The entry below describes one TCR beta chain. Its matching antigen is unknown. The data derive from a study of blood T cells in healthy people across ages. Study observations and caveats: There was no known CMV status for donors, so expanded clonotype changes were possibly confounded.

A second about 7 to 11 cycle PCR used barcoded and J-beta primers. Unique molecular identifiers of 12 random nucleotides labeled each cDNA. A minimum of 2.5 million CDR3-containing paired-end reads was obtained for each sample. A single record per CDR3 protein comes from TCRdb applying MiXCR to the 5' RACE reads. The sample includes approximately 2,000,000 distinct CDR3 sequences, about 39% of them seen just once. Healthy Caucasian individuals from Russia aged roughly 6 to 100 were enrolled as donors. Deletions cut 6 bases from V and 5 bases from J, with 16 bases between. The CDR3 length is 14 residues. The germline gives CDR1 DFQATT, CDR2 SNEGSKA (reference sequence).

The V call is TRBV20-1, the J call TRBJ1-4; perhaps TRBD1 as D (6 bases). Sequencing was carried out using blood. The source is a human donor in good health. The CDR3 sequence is CSARLGTQNEKLFF. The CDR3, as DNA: TGCAGTGCGCGCCTCGGGACACAGAATGAAAAACTGTTTTTT.